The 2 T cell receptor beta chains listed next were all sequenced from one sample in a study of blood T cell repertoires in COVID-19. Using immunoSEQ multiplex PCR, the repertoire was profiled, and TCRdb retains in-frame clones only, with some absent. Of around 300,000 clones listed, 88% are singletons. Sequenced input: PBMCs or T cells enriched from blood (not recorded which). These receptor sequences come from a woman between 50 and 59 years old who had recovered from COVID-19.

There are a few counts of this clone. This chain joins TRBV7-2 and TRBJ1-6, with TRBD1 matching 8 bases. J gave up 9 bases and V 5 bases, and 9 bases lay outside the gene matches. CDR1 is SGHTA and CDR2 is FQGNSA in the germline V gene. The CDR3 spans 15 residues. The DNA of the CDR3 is TGTGCCAGCAGCCGTGGACAGGGTAAAGGTTCACCCCTCCACTTT. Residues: CASSRGQGKGSPLHF.

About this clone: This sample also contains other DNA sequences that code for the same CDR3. The CDR3 DNA is TGTGCCAGCAGCCGAGGCGGATCAGCCCCAGAGCAGTTCTTC. Encoded protein: CASSRGGSAPEQFF. V gene TRBV7-3 combines with J gene TRBJ2-1; no clear D gene. V lost 5 bases and J 10 bases, leaving 18 bases between the germline ends. This CDR3 is built from 14 residues. Germline V gives CDR1 SGHTA, CDR2 FQGTGA.